The 29 T cell receptor beta chains presented below share a single source sample, sequenced in a study of Ad26.COV2.S vaccination and SARS-CoV-2 variants. TCRdb's table, derived via immunoSEQ multiplex PCR, lists solely in-frame clones and lacks some. This sample has over 450,000 clones, with 89% found just once. Sample treatment: some 20 received Ad26.COV2.S at low or high dose, single or two shots; about five received placebo; per-sample allocation not given. Samples analyzed were those drawn on day 63 after the first vaccine or placebo injection. The sample here was peripheral blood, taken in a trial of Ad26.COV2.S vaccine versus placebo. All receptors come from a person between 18 and 65 years old who received the Ad26.COV2.S COVID-19 vaccine or a placebo.

V gene TRBV7-8 combines with J gene TRBJ2-7; 10 positions agree with TRBD2. Germline-derived CDR1 and CDR2 are SGHVS and FQNEAQ. This CDR3 has 14 residues. Losses at the gene ends were 5 bases for V and 6 bases for J; bases not matched to a gene: 7. CDR3 sequence (DNA): TGTGCCAGCAGCCCCCGGACTAGCGGAGTCGAGCAGTACTTC. Translated: CASSPRTSGVEQYF. The full variable domain, rest sourced from reference TRBV7-8 and TRBJ2-7, is GAGVSQSPRYKVAKRGQDVALRCDPISGHVSLFWYQQALGQGPEFLTYFQNEAQLDKSGLPSDRFFAERPEGSVSTLKIQRTQQEDSAVYLCASSPRTSGVEQYFGPGTRLTVT.

In this sample, this clone turned up once. This sequence joins TRBV25-1 and TRBJ2-7; 9 bases match TRBD2. The CDR3 is 15 residues long. Germline V lookup: CDR1 MGHDK, CDR2 SYGVNS. V was pared by 5 bases and J by 5 bases, with 10 bases of the junction left unmatched. The DNA of the CDR3 is TGTGCCAGCAGTATAGGCGGGAGGGGCGGAAACGAGCAGTACTTC. Amino acids: CASSIGGRGGNEQYF.

As for this clone: At the DNA level, this CDR3 is encoded by other sequences in the same sample as well. V usage is TRBV9 and J usage is TRBJ1-1; D call uncertain. CDR3 length: 13 residues. Germline V gene lookup returns CDR1 SGDLS and CDR2 YYNGEE. Trimming took off 0 bases at V and 2 bases at J, with 5 bases between the two ends. DNA of the CDR3: TGTGCCAGCAGCGTAGTGGTTAACACTGAAGCTTTCTTT. Encoded protein: CASSVVVNTEAFF.

This chain joins TRBV13 and TRBJ2-7, with D perhaps matching TRBD1 or TRBD2 (5 bases each). Germline CDR1 reads PRHDT; CDR2 reads FYEKMQ (reference sequence). The CDR3 consists of 11 residues. V lost 4 bases and J lost 10, with 11 bases in between. The chain's CDR3 is CASSSGTGQYF. The CDR3 coding sequence is TGTGCCAGCAGCTCCGGGACCGGACAGTACTTC.

This rearrangement joins TRBV19 to TRBJ1-3, with D hard to call. Trimming cost V 5 bases and J 0 bases, with 11 bases left between them. Per germline, CDR1 LNHDA and CDR2 SQIVND (reference sequence). There are 15 residues in the CDR3. The CDR3 reads CASSSPWGSGNTIYF. The CDR3, as DNA: TGTGCCAGTAGTTCCCCTTGGGGCTCTGGAAACACCATATATTTT.

The chain couples TRBV9 to TRBJ1-2; no firm D call. V lost 0 bases, J lost 5 bases, and 14 bases lay in between. There are 15 residues in the CDR3. Germline V gene sequence: CDR1 SGDLS, CDR2 YYNGEE. The DNA of the CDR3 is TGTGCCAGCAGCGTAGCTTCCAACAGTCCTTATGGCTACACCTTC. Translating it yields CASSVASNSPYGYTF.

The chain uses TRBV27 and TRBJ2-2; 10 positions match TRBD2. The V gene end was trimmed by 5 bases and the J gene end by 0 bases; junction bases not matched to a gene: 9. The CDR3 contains 18 residues. CDR1 and CDR2 (germline): MNHEY, SMNVEV (reference sequence). The CDR3 bases are TGTGCCAGCAGTGGAACTTTACTAGCGGGGACGAACACCGGGGAGCTGTTTTTT. Translating gives CASSGTLLAGTNTGELFF.

V usage is TRBV9 and J usage is TRBJ2-1; D not certain. The CDR3 is 11 amino acids. V was shortened by 0 bases and J by 8 bases, with 3 bases between the two germline ends. Germline V gene data show CDR1 as SGDLS and CDR2 as YYNGEE. The CDR3 protein is CASSVEDEQFF. The DNA of the CDR3 is TGTGCCAGCAGCGTAGAGGATGAGCAGTTCTTC.

This chain joins TRBV27 and TRBJ1-1; D is unclear. CDR1 and CDR2 from the germline V gene are MNHEY and SMNVEV (reference sequence). The CDR3 loop spans 13 amino acids. Trimming removed 2 bases from V and 8 bases from J, with 12 bases in between. The chain's CDR3 is CASSLMADLEAFF. In DNA form, the CDR3 reads TGTGCCAGCAGTTTAATGGCAGACCTAGAAGCTTTCTTT.

V gene TRBV19 combines with J gene TRBJ1-3, with D unclear. The CDR3 contains 16 residues. Trimming shortened V by 3 bases and J by 3 bases, and 15 bases separated the two germline ends. CDR1 LNHDA and CDR2 SQIVND come from the germline V gene (reference sequence). CDR3 DNA sequence: TGTGCCAGTAGTATGACGTGGCAGCGGAGTGGAAACACCATATATTTT. Amino acids: CASSMTWQRSGNTIYF.

The V call is TRBV3-1 (or the pseudogene TRBV3-2), the J call TRBJ1-1; D is possibly TRBD1 (6 bases). The germline V gene encodes CDR1 LGHDT and CDR2 YNNKEL (reference sequence). This CDR3 has 16 amino acids. Trimming took off 3 bases at V and 6 bases at J, with 20 bases between the two ends. The CDR3 region has the DNA TGTGCCAGCAGCCACGCATACCGGGACACCTACTCTGAAGCTTTCTTT. As protein: CASSHAYRDTYSEAFF.

A few counts support this clone. V and J are TRBV27 and TRBJ2-7; possibly TRBD1 or TRBD2 for D (5 bases each). Trimming removed 2 bases from V and 6 bases from J, with 14 bases in between. This CDR3 is 14 amino acids long. Germline CDR1 reads MNHEY; CDR2 reads SMNVEV (reference sequence). The CDR3 DNA is TGTGCCAGCAGTTTAGGGGGTTTGTACGGCGAGCAGTACTTC. Translating gives CASSLGGLYGEQYF.

This clone was counted once. The chain uses TRBV7-9 and TRBJ2-7; 7 bases fit TRBD1. V lost 3 bases, J lost 2 bases, and 4 bases stayed unmatched. Per the germline V gene, CDR1 is SEHNR and CDR2 is FQNEAQ (reference sequence). The CDR3 spans 14 residues. In DNA, the CDR3 is TGTGCCAGCAGCTTTGACCAGGGGGCCTACGAGCAGTACTTC. Translating it yields CASSFDQGAYEQYF.

V usage is TRBV9 and J usage is TRBJ1-4; 7 bases map to TRBD1. The germline CDR1 and CDR2 sequences are SGDLS and YYNGEE. Germline trimming cut 4 bases from V and 8 bases from J; bases unmatched to any gene: 8. There are 14 residues in the CDR3. CDR3 amino acids: CASSPRQGPEKLFF. The CDR3 region has the DNA TGTGCCAGCAGCCCCCGACAGGGACCGGAAAAACTGTTTTTT.

This clone was counted once. This chain connects TRBV27 to TRBJ2-7; TRBD1 aligns across 7 bases. The J segment lost 5 bases and the V segment lost 4 bases, leaving 5 bases of the junction unmatched. This CDR3 has 13 residues. Germline CDR1 MNHEY, CDR2 SMNVEV (reference sequence). As DNA, the CDR3 is TGTGCCAGCAGTTACAGGGGTAGCGACGAGCAGTACTTC. Translating gives CASSYRGSDEQYF.

The chain joins TRBV28 to TRBJ2-3; TRBD1 agrees at 7 bases. The CDR3 loop spans 17 amino acids. J gave up 1 base and V 3 bases, and 10 bases lay outside the gene matches. CDR1 MDHEN and CDR2 SYDVKM come from the germline V gene. DNA of the CDR3: TGTGCCAGCAGTTTGCCGGGACAGACGTTGGGCACAGATACGCAGTATTTT. Amino acid sequence: CASSLPGQTLGTDTQYF.

V usage is TRBV27 and J usage is TRBJ1-1; perhaps TRBD1 as D (5 bases). The CDR3 is 14 residues long. Germline V gene sequence: CDR1 MNHEY, CDR2 SMNVEV (reference sequence). V was pared by 6 bases and J by 4 bases, with 15 bases between. The DNA of the CDR3 is TGTGCCAGCAGCCCGGTTCTTGGGGGCACTGAAGCTTTCTTT. Protein: CASSPVLGGTEAFF.

In this sample, this clone turned up once. Here the CDR3 DNA reads TGTGCCAGCAGTTCTTCACAGGGGCGGTCTGGCTACACCTTC. Translated: CASSSSQGRSGYTF. The V gene is TRBV6-2 or TRBV6-3, the J gene TRBJ1-2; 7 bases align to TRBD1. Germline V gives CDR1 MNHEY, CDR2 SVGEGT. The CDR3 extends over 14 amino acids. The trim removed 4 bases at V and 7 bases at J, leaving 9 bases unmatched.

The genes are TRBV19 and TRBJ1-5, with a tentative D call TRBD1 (6 bases). The CDR3 has 15 residues. The V end was cut by 1 base, the J end by 9 bases, with 16 bases between. Germline V gene data show CDR1 as LNHDA and CDR2 as SQIVND (reference sequence). The DNA for the CDR3 is TGTGCCAGTAGTATAGTTGGGACACTCTCAAGGCCCCAGCATTTT. Translated, it gives CASSIVGTLSRPQHF.

V gene TRBV19 combines with J gene TRBJ1-1; no clear D. V was shortened by 8 bases and J by 0 bases, with 10 bases between the two germline ends. The germline V gene encodes CDR1 LNHDA and CDR2 SQIVND (reference sequence). This CDR3 comprises 13 residues. The CDR3 DNA sequence: TGTGCCAGTGTCGGCGACATGAACACTGAAGCTTTCTTT. The encoded protein is CASVGDMNTEAFF.

This chain uses TRBV18 with TRBJ1-5; D unresolved. The CDR3 contains 15 residues. Germline CDR1 reads KGHSH; CDR2 reads LQKENI. Trimming cost V 3 bases and J 2 bases, with 11 bases left between them. In DNA, the CDR3 is TGTGCCAGCTCACCGAGTTCGGGTGGCAATCAGCCCCAGCATTTT. Translated, it gives CASSPSSGGNQPQHF.

This chain connects TRBV11-1 to TRBJ1-1; weak D call: TRBD1 (6 bases). CDR3 length: 14 amino acids. CDR1 is SGHAT, CDR2 FQDESV, per germline (reference sequence). The V end was cut by 4 bases, the J end by 4 bases, with 13 bases between. The CDR3 loop is CASSSSGVRTEAFF. CDR3 DNA sequence: TGTGCCAGCAGCTCCTCAGGGGTTCGCACTGAAGCTTTCTTT.

The rearrangement links TRBV30 to TRBJ1-2, with D possibly being TRBD1 (5 bases). Trimming shortened V by 0 bases and J by 1 base, and 18 bases separated the two germline ends. Germline V gene data show CDR1 as GTSNPN and CDR2 as SVGIG (reference sequence). The CDR3 runs 17 residues. Here the CDR3 reads CAWSVNTWGVLNYGYTF. The DNA for the CDR3 is TGTGCCTGGAGTGTAAACACATGGGGGGTCCTTAACTATGGCTACACCTTC.

The chain employs TRBV7-2 and TRBJ2-5, with 9 nucleotides matching TRBD2. Per the germline V gene, CDR1 is SGHTA and CDR2 is FQGNSA. The CDR3 has 15 amino acids. The trim removed 1 base at V and 5 bases at J, leaving 5 bases unmatched. DNA of the CDR3: TGTGCCAGCAGCTTAGGGGGCGCGGGAGGGGAGACCCAGTACTTC. This codes for CASSLGGAGGETQYF.

The table lists this clone with a count of one. The gene calls are TRBV5-4 and TRBJ2-1; D remains ambiguous. CDR3 length: 12 amino acids. V lost 1 base and J 7 bases, leaving 6 bases between the germline ends. CDR1 is SGHNT and CDR2 is YYREEE in the germline V gene (reference sequence). CDR3 DNA sequence: TGTGCCAGCAGCTTGTACCTGAATGAGCAGTTCTTC. Encoded protein: CASSLYLNEQFF.

The chain recombines TRBV2 with TRBJ2-7; D might be TRBD1 (6 bases). Germline CDR1 and CDR2: SNHLY and FYNNEI. V dropped 6 bases and J dropped 1 base, with 10 bases sitting between them. CDR3 length: 13 residues. In DNA form, the CDR3 reads TGTGCCAGCAGCGCACAGGGTTCCTACGAGCAGTACTTC. This sequence encodes CASSAQGSYEQYF.

The CDR3 bases are TGTGCCATCAGTGAGGGAAAGGCGGGGGGGCTCTACGAGCAGTACTTC. Residues: CAISEGKAGGLYEQYF. This rearrangement joins TRBV10-3 to TRBJ2-7; 9 nucleotides agree with TRBD2. Germline V gene lookup returns CDR1 ENHRY and CDR2 SYGVKD. Trimming cost V 2 bases and J 3 bases; bases outside gene matches: 8. The CDR3 length is 16 residues.

V gene TRBV29-1 combines with J gene TRBJ2-3; D perhaps matches TRBD2 (5 bases). Germline assignment: CDR1 SQVTM and CDR2 ANQGSEA. The CDR3 covers 12 residues. Trimming removed 7 bases at V and 8 bases at J, with 16 bases between. In nucleotides, the CDR3 is TGCAGCGCGAGGACGGGGAGCGGTACGCAGTATTTT. Translation: CSARTGSGTQYF.

This clone occurred once. V and J are TRBV11-2 and TRBJ1-4; no reliable D call. The CDR3 totals 13 residues. Germline CDR1 reads SGHAT; CDR2 reads FQNNGV. The V end lost 4 bases, the J end lost 10 bases, and 13 bases lay between the germline ends. The CDR3 region has the DNA TGTGCCAGCAGCTCATATCCGGGGTTAAAACTGTTTTTT. Its protein is CASSSYPGLKLFF. Full variable domain (rest looked up from reference TRBV11-2 and TRBJ1-4): EAGVAQSPRYKIIEKRQSVAFWCNPISGHATLYWYQQILGQGPKLLIQFQNNGVVDDSQLPKDRFSAERLKGVDSTLKIQPAKLEDSAVYLCASSSYPGLKLFFGSGTQLSVL.